Below, 24 T cell receptor beta chains from the same sample are listed, as sequenced in a study of a mutant IDH1 vaccine in newly diagnosed glioma. Sequencing was performed with immunoSEQ multiplex PCR; in TCRdb, only in-frame clones are kept and a portion is missing. This table has 90,000 to 95,000 clones, 80% to 90% appearing once. Specified time point: baseline, week 1 (first vaccination visit). Treatment denoted: pre-vaccination baseline after standard-of-care therapy. This specimen consisted of PBMCs, obtained from a glioma patient treated with radiotherapy, temozolomide or both. The source of these receptors is a woman between 50 and 59 years old with glioma.

The chain links TRBV6-5 to TRBJ2-5; a possible D gene is TRBD1 (6 bases). Trimming left V 0 bases short and J 4 bases short, with 15 bases between. Germline CDR1 reads MNHEY; CDR2 reads SVGAGI. The CDR3 is 16 residues long. CDR3 nucleotides: TGTGCCAGCAGTTACTCGGGTAGGGGGATAGGAGAGACCCAGTACTTC. Translation: CASSYSGRGIGETQYF.

V usage is TRBV19 and J usage is TRBJ1-1, with D tentatively TRBD1 (6 bases). The ends were cut back, 4 bases at V and 4 bases at J, with 13 bases in the middle. From germline, CDR1 is LNHDA and CDR2 SQIVND (reference sequence). The CDR3 covers 14 residues. CDR3 nucleotide sequence: TGTGCCAGTAGTACCACAGGGCTCCCCACTGAAGCTTTCTTT. It encodes CASSTTGLPTEAFF. The full variable domain, in which reference TRBV19 and TRBJ1-1 provide the parts outside the CDR3, is DGGITQSPKYLFRKEGQNVTLSCEQNLNHDAMYWYRQDPGQGLRLIYYSQIVNDFQKGDIAEGYSVSREKKESFPLTVTSAQKNPTAFYLCASSTTGLPTEAFFGQGTRLTVV.

This rearrangement joins TRBV13 to TRBJ2-3, with TRBD2 identical over 8 bases. This CDR3 is 14 amino acids long. V trimming: 6 bases; J trimming: 1 base; junction bases outside the gene matches: 3. Germline-derived CDR1 and CDR2 are PRHDT and FYEKMQ (reference sequence). The CDR3 nucleotides are TGTGCCAGCAGGCAAGCGGGGGGCACAGATACGCAGTATTTT. Its protein is CASRQAGGTDTQYF. Based on the CDR3 plus reference TRBV13 and TRBJ2-3, the full variable domain is AAGVIQSPRHLIKEKRETATLKCYPIPRHDTVYWYQQGPGQDPQFLISFYEKMQSDKGSIPDRFSAQQFSDYHSELNMSSLELGDSALYFCASRQAGGTDTQYFGPGTRLTVL.

This chain uses TRBV4-2 with TRBJ1-1, with 7 nucleotides matching TRBD1. Germline-derived CDR1 and CDR2 are LGHNA and YNFKEQ. With V trimmed by 1 base and J by 0 bases, 11 bases remained unmatched. The CDR3 has 18 residues. CDR3 DNA: TGTGCCAGCAGCCAAGCAGCCCCACCGGGACAGATGAACACTGAAGCTTTCTTT. Protein: CASSQAAPPGQMNTEAFF.

J is TRBJ1-2 and V is TRBV4-2, with 10 bases that match TRBD1. V trimming: 0 bases; J trimming: 4 bases; junction bases outside the gene matches: 8. The CDR3 contains 17 residues. Looked up from germline, CDR1 is LGHNA and CDR2 is YNFKEQ. As DNA, the CDR3 is TGTGCCAGCAGCCAAGACCATATAAGGACAGGGGGCTATGGCTACACCTTC. This codes for CASSQDHIRTGGYGYTF.

The chain carries TRBV5-1 and TRBJ2-7, with 10 bases fitting TRBD1. The CDR3 is made up of 16 amino acids. Germline CDR1 SGHRS, CDR2 YFSETQ. The trim removed 5 bases at V and 1 base at J, leaving 9 bases unmatched. CDR3 region: CASSPGDRGPSYEQYF. CDR3 bases: TGCGCCAGCAGTCCCGGGGACAGGGGTCCTTCCTACGAGCAGTACTTC.

The V gene is TRBV15, the J gene TRBJ2-7; TRBD1 aligns across 9 bases. The CDR3 length is 15 residues. In germline, CDR1 is LNHNV, CDR2 YYDKDF (reference sequence). V gave up 3 bases and J gave up 5 bases; unmatched junction bases: 8. CDR3 bases: TGTGCCACCAGCAGGGACGGACAGGGGAACAACGAGCAGTACTTC. As protein: CATSRDGQGNNEQYF.

This chain uses TRBV2 with TRBJ1-6, with D hard to call. V lost 10 bases to trimming and J lost 5 bases, with 21 bases between them. This CDR3 contains 16 residues. In germline, CDR1 is SNHLY, CDR2 FYNNEI. CDR3 coding DNA: TGTGCCACGAAATCGGCCTCCCCGGTCGATAATTCACCCCTCCACTTT. Its translation: CATKSASPVDNSPLHF.

This sequence joins TRBV6-6 and TRBJ2-1; the D is unclear. V lost 8 bases, J lost 0 bases, and 11 bases lay in between. Germline assignment: CDR1 MNHNY and CDR2 SVGAGI (reference sequence). The CDR3 spans 14 residues. CDR3 protein: CASLGNSSYNEQFF. DNA of the CDR3: TGTGCCAGCCTTGGGAATAGCTCCTACAATGAGCAGTTCTTC.

A remark on this clone: Distinct nucleotide sequences in the sample also encode this CDR3. The gene calls are TRBV27 and TRBJ1-5; 8 nucleotides line up with TRBD1. The CDR3 has 15 amino acids. Per germline, CDR1 MNHEY and CDR2 SMNVEV (reference sequence). Trimming removed 3 bases from V and 2 bases from J; junction bases left unmatched: 3. CDR3: CASSFGTGGNQPQHF. The CDR3 coding sequence is TGTGCCAGCAGTTTCGGGACAGGAGGCAATCAGCCCCAGCATTTT.

This rearrangement joins TRBV19 to TRBJ1-1; a possible D gene is TRBD1 (5 bases). Trimming cost V 7 bases and J 0 bases, with 12 bases left between them. Germline V gene data show CDR1 as LNHDA and CDR2 as SQIVND (reference sequence). The CDR3 spans 14 residues. The CDR3, as DNA: TGTGCCAGTACCAATGGGGCGGTGAACACTGAAGCTTTCTTT. As protein: CASTNGAVNTEAFF.

The chain uses TRBV12-5 and TRBJ1-1, with 7 bases fitting TRBD1. Germline V lookup: CDR1 LGHNT, CDR2 FRNRAP. Trimming removed 3 bases from V and 0 bases from J; junction bases left unmatched: 4. The CDR3 totals 15 residues. The DNA for the CDR3 is TGTGCTAGTGGTTTAGGGACAGCCGTGAACACTGAAGCTTTCTTT. Translating gives CASGLGTAVNTEAFF.

A single count supports this clone. The V and J genes are TRBV5-5 and TRBJ1-1, with unresolved D. Germline V lookup: CDR1 SGHKS, CDR2 YYEKEE (reference sequence). V was cut by 0 bases and J by 1 base, with 10 bases left in between. The CDR3 is 15 amino acids. The CDR3 is CASSLVSGENTEAFF. DNA of the CDR3: TGTGCCAGCAGCTTGGTTTCAGGAGAGAACACTGAAGCTTTCTTT. Filled out from reference TRBV5-5 and TRBJ1-1, the complete variable domain reads DAGVTQSPTHLIKTRGQQVTLRCSPISGHKSVSWYQQVLGQGPQFIFQYYEKEERGRGNFPDRFSARQFPNYSSELNVNALLLGDSALYLCASSLVSGENTEAFFGQGTRLTVV.

The J gene is TRBJ1-4, the V gene TRBV6-6; the D gene is possibly TRBD1 (6 bases). The germline V gene has CDR1 MNHNY and CDR2 SVGAGI (reference sequence). Trimming stripped 5 bases from V and 7 bases from J, with 14 bases between. The CDR3 runs to 14 residues. The CDR3 DNA reads as TGTGCCAGCAGTGGGGGCAGAGTCAGTGAAAAACTGTTTTTT. Translation: CASSGGRVSEKLFF.

This clone was observed a handful of times. V usage is TRBV29-1 and J usage is TRBJ1-6, with TRBD1 matching over 7 bases. The CDR3 spans 16 residues. Germline CDR1 SQVTM, CDR2 ANQGSEA. The CDR3 region is CSCRTGGGGYNSPLHF. The CDR3 region has the DNA TGCAGTTGTCGGACAGGTGGCGGGGGTTATAATTCACCCCTCCACTTT.

The chain carries TRBV10-1 and TRBJ1-1; D is unclear. This CDR3 contains 14 residues. V lost 5 bases to trimming and J lost 4 bases, with 14 bases between them. CDR1 is WNHNN, CDR2 SYGVQD, per germline (reference sequence). CDR3 residues: CASSTAAGGTEAFF. In DNA form, the CDR3 reads TGCGCCAGCAGTACGGCAGCCGGCGGCACTGAAGCTTTCTTT.

The V and J genes are TRBV9 and TRBJ1-2, with 9 bases lining up with TRBD1. Germline CDR1 is SGDLS and CDR2 is YYNGEE. V shed 0 bases, J shed 3 bases, and the junction held 3 bases outside the gene matches. This CDR3 spans 15 amino acids. CDR3 nucleotides: TGTGCCAGCAGCGTAGATACAGGGGGCCACTATGGCTACACCTTC. Translated, it gives CASSVDTGGHYGYTF.

The chain uses TRBV4-1 and TRBJ1-2; 7 nucleotides line up with TRBD1. CDR1 is MGHRA and CDR2 is YSYEKL in the germline V gene. The ends lost 1 base at V and 8 bases at J; junction bases unmatched: 7. The CDR3 has 14 residues. The CDR3 sequence: CASSQVSTGNGYTF. The CDR3 DNA sequence: TGCGCCAGCAGCCAAGTATCGACAGGGAACGGCTACACCTTC.

The chain carries TRBV19 and TRBJ2-2; 11 bases line up with TRBD1. V lost 4 bases, J lost 6 bases, and 13 bases stayed unmatched. The V gene's germline CDR1 is LNHDA and CDR2 SQIVND (reference sequence). The CDR3 is made up of 18 amino acids. DNA for the CDR3: TGTGCCAGTAGTAAACTTGGGACAGGGGGTAGGATGGCCGGGGAGCTGTTTTTT. It codes for CASSKLGTGGRMAGELFF.

The chain couples TRBV4-1 to TRBJ2-2; D ambiguous. CDR1 is MGHRA, CDR2 YSYEKL, per germline. With 3 bases removed from V and 7 bases from J, the gap between germline ends came to 12 bases. CDR3 length equals 14 residues. CDR3 sequence reads: CASSHPQANGELFF. DNA for the CDR3: TGCGCCAGCAGCCACCCGCAGGCCAACGGGGAGCTGTTTTTT.

This chain uses TRBV6-1 with TRBJ1-2; D is possibly TRBD1 (5 bases). This CDR3 has 13 amino acids. Between the trimmed V and J ends, which lost 9 bases and 2 bases, there was a span of 13 bases. Germline assignment: CDR1 MNHNS and CDR2 SASEGT. For the CDR3, the DNA is TGTGCCAGTCTGAAGGGGAGGAACTATGGCTACACCTTC. It codes for CASLKGRNYGYTF.

V gene TRBV14 combines with J gene TRBJ1-2, with D hard to call. Trimming stripped 4 bases from V and 9 bases from J, with 27 bases between. The length of the CDR3 is 17 residues. Germline CDR1 is SGHDN and CDR2 is FVKESK. This chain's CDR3 is CASSPTYLRSRERSYTF. The CDR3 bases are TGTGCCAGCAGCCCCACATACTTAAGGAGCCGGGAAAGGAGCTACACCTTC.

This clone was picked up a small number of times. The chain uses TRBV4-3 and TRBJ1-6, with a weak D call TRBD1 (6 bases). With 6 bases removed from V and 7 bases from J, the gap between germline ends came to 19 bases. From germline, CDR1 is LGHNA and CDR2 YSLEER. The CDR3 has 16 amino acids. The CDR3 sequence is CASSRIAGAGNSPLHF. CDR3 nucleotide sequence: TGCGCCAGCAGTCGAATAGCGGGGGCAGGGAATTCACCCCTCCACTTT.

The count of this clone is one. J is TRBJ2-3 and V is TRBV27; D call uncertain. Germline CDR1 is MNHEY and CDR2 is SMNVEV (reference sequence). V lost 3 bases and J lost 1, with 8 bases in between. The CDR3 is made up of 14 amino acids. The CDR3 DNA sequence: TGTGCCAGCAGTTTTTGGGCCGGCACAGATACGCAGTATTTT. It specifies CASSFWAGTDTQYF.